This TCR beta chain appears in the sequencing data of a study of beta chain features in type 1 diabetes. The study, taken as a whole, reports: It was among patients, rather than healthy donors, that naive, central memory and Treg TCRB repertoires appeared more similar. Insertion counts at VDJ junctions were lower in type 1 diabetes patients, who also showed more deletions there. All four CD4+ subsets from Type 1 diabetes patients carried moderately but significantly shorter TCRB CDR3s.

The authors reverse transcribed all of the isolated RNA, so sequencing captured expressed TCRB transcripts. Measured with immunoSEQ multiplex PCR; TCRdb has only the in-frame clones, and not every one. The sample has 250,000 to 300,000 clones, approximately 15% seen once. This clone was observed a few times. Its antigen is not known. V was shortened by 4 bases and J by 3 bases, with 15 bases between the two germline ends. Germline values: CDR1 LGHNA, CDR2 YSLEER. The CDR3 consists of 15 residues. V gene TRBV4-3 combines with J gene TRBJ1-1; a possible D gene is TRBD1 (6 bases). The sequencing sample was made of naive CD4+ T cells from blood. The TCR originated in a man in his thirties or forties with type 1 diabetes. CDR3 amino acids: CASSRGGLGDTEAFF. CDR3 nucleotides: TGCGCCAGCAGCCGAGGGGGTTTGGGTGACACTGAAGCTTTCTTT.